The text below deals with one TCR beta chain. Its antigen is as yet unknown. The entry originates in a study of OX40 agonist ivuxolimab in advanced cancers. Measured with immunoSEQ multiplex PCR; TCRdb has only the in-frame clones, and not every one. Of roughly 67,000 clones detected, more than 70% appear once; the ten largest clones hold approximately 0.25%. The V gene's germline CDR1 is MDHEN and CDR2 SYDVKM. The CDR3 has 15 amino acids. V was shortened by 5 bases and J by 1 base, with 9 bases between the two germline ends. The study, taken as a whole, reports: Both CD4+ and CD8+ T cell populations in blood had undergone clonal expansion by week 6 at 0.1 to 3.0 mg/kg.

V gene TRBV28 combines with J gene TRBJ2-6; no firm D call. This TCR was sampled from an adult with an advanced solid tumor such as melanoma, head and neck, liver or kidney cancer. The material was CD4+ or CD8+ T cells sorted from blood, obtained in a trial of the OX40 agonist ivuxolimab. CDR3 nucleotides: TGTGCCAGCAGTACGCACCGGTCTGGGGCCAACGTCCTGACTTTC. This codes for CASSTHRSGANVLTF.